Each of the 21 T cell receptor beta chains below was sequenced from the same sample in a study of blood T cell repertoires in COVID-19 (dated by TCRdb to the early 2020s). Library prep was done by the immunoSEQ multiplex PCR assay. TCRdb limited this immuneACCESS table to in-frame rearrangements with V and J called. A share of clones is missing; checked studies link under half to unresolved V genes, and the rest is unexplained. The table for this sample lists about 250,000 clones; around nine tenths of them were counted only once. 8% to 10% of the sample is held by the ten biggest clonotypes. The specimen was PBMCs or T cells enriched from blood (not recorded which). These receptor sequences come from a man aged 40-49 years who had recovered from COVID-19.

The CDR3 DNA reads as TGTGCCAGCAGCCAAGTTCTAGCGGGGGCCCTCTCCTACGAGCAGTACTTC. Translation: CASSQVLAGALSYEQYF. This chain joins TRBV3-1 (or the pseudogene TRBV3-2) and TRBJ2-7; the match to TRBD2 covers 10 bases. The CDR3 is 17 residues long. V lost 1 base to trimming and J lost 0 bases; unmatched junction nucleotides: 6. CDR1 and CDR2 (germline): LGHDT, YNNKEL (reference sequence).

The chain has TRBV10-3 and TRBJ2-1, with TRBD2 identical over 7 bases. V gave up 3 bases and J gave up 6 bases; unmatched junction bases: 8. The length of the CDR3 is 15 residues. Germline V lookup: CDR1 ENHRY, CDR2 SYGVKD. The CDR3 sequence: CAISDGLAARNEQFF. CDR3 nucleotides: TGTGCCATCAGTGATGGTCTAGCGGCCCGCAATGAGCAGTTCTTC.

V is TRBV6-5 and J is TRBJ1-1; D is undetermined. Trimming stripped 6 bases from V and 0 bases from J, with 8 bases between. CDR1 and CDR2 from the germline V gene are MNHEY and SVGAGI. There are 13 residues in the CDR3. As DNA, the CDR3 is TGTGCCAGCAGGTATACAGTGAACACTGAAGCTTTCTTT. Protein sequence: CASRYTVNTEAFF.

This chain joins TRBV27 and TRBJ2-7; possibly TRBD2 for D (5 bases). This CDR3 comprises 14 residues. V lost 3 bases and J 0 bases, leaving 9 bases between the germline ends. Germline-derived CDR1 and CDR2 are MNHEY and SMNVEV (reference sequence). The CDR3 here is CASSFEGPSYEQYF. In DNA, the CDR3 is TGTGCCAGCAGTTTCGAGGGTCCCTCCTACGAGCAGTACTTC.

CDR3 nucleotides: TGTGCCAGCTCACCGTCCGGACTAGCGGGAGGGCTATACAATGAGCAGTTCTTC. This sequence encodes CASSPSGLAGGLYNEQFF. J is TRBJ2-1 and V is TRBV18; TRBD2 aligns across 15 bases. The CDR3 has 18 amino acids. The junction had 7 bases not matched to a gene; V was cut back by 3 bases and J by 4 bases. Germline V gene sequence: CDR1 KGHSH, CDR2 LQKENI.

This chain uses TRBV5-1 with TRBJ2-5; weak D call: TRBD1 (6 bases). The CDR3 runs to 16 residues. Germline-derived CDR1 and CDR2 are SGHRS and YFSETQ. The ends were cut back, 0 bases at V and 1 base at J, with 13 bases in the middle. The DNA of the CDR3 is TGCGCCAGCAGCTTGGGGCAGGGGAGTCCCCAAGAGACCCAGTACTTC. Amino acids: CASSLGQGSPQETQYF. The full variable domain, completed using reference TRBV5-1 and TRBJ2-5, is KAGVTQTPRYLIKTRGQQVTLSCSPISGHRSVSWYQQTPGQGLQFLFEYFSETQRNKGNFPGRFSGRQFSNSRSEMNVSTLELGDSALYLCASSLGQGSPQETQYFGPGTRLLVL.

The V call is TRBV9, the J call TRBJ2-1; 7 nucleotides match TRBD1. Looked up from germline, CDR1 is SGDLS and CDR2 is YYNGEE. V dropped 0 bases and J dropped 8; count of bases not matched to a gene: 5. The CDR3 contains 14 residues. Here the CDR3 DNA reads TGTGCCAGCAGCGTAGATCCCACAGGGGATGAGCAGTTCTTC. Translating gives CASSVDPTGDEQFF.

The chain employs TRBV28 and TRBJ2-5; 7 bases agree with TRBD2. V was clipped by 0 bases and J by 3 bases; unmatched bases: 7. This CDR3 contains 16 residues. Looked up from germline, CDR1 is MDHEN and CDR2 is SYDVKM. In nucleotides, the CDR3 is TGTGCCAGCAGTTTATGGGGAGGGCCCCAGAAAGAGACCCAGTACTTC. Translated: CASSLWGGPQKETQYF.

The rearrangement links TRBV15 to TRBJ2-1; 8 nucleotides match TRBD2. Germline CDR1 and CDR2: LNHNV and YYDKDF (reference sequence). The CDR3 runs 14 residues. V lost 4 bases, J lost 4 bases, and 3 bases stayed unmatched. CDR3 amino acids: CATSKIAGYNEQFF. CDR3 DNA: TGTGCCACCAGCAAGATAGCGGGGTACAATGAGCAGTTCTTC.

This chain connects TRBV20-1 to TRBJ2-1; TRBD2 might be the D (6 bases). This CDR3 region has 11 residues. The germline V gene has CDR1 DFQATT and CDR2 SNEGSKA (reference sequence). The DNA for the CDR3 is TGCGGAACGAGCGGGCGGAATGAGCAGTTCTTC. Protein sequence: CGTSGRNEQFF.

The chain uses TRBV2 and TRBJ2-1; 11 bases fit TRBD2. Trimming cost V 5 bases and J 6 bases; bases outside gene matches: 6. CDR3 length equals 15 residues. CDR1 and CDR2 (germline): SNHLY, FYNNEI. CDR3 nucleotides: TGTGCCAGCAGTTTTAGCGGGGGGGCTCGCAATGAGCAGTTCTTC. It is translated as CASSFSGGARNEQFF.

The rearrangement links TRBV7-9 to TRBJ2-7; TRBD1 matches 7 bases. This CDR3 contains 15 residues. Germline assignment: CDR1 SEHNR and CDR2 FQNEAQ (reference sequence). The V and J ends lost 1 base and 3 bases, in that order; junction bases with no gene match: 6. CDR3: CASSLVRTGNYEQYF. The CDR3 nucleotides are TGTGCCAGCAGCTTAGTAAGGACAGGCAACTACGAGCAGTACTTC.

This chain connects TRBV27 to TRBJ2-7; D perhaps matches TRBD2 (6 bases). V lost 7 bases, J lost 0 bases, and 13 bases lay in between. This CDR3 has 14 residues. Germline-derived CDR1 and CDR2 are MNHEY and SMNVEV (reference sequence). CDR3: CASNVPGVSYEQYF. The DNA for the CDR3 is TGTGCCAGCAACGTACCGGGAGTCTCCTACGAGCAGTACTTC.

V is TRBV5-6 and J is TRBJ2-3; 7 nucleotides agree with TRBD1. V was clipped by 1 base and J by 10 bases; unmatched bases: 9. CDR1 is SGHDT, CDR2 YYEEEE, per germline. This CDR3 region has 14 residues. In nucleotides, the CDR3 is TGTGCCAGCAGCTTGACGTTGGTACAGGGGCCGCAGTATTTT. The encoded protein is CASSLTLVQGPQYF.

The chain employs TRBV29-1 and TRBJ1-2; 11 nucleotides line up with TRBD1. The CDR3 runs to 13 residues. After removal of 7 bases from V and 3 bases from J, the junction contained 4 bases not matched to a gene. The germline CDR1 and CDR2 sequences are SQVTM and ANQGSEA. This CDR3 is CSALGQGDYGYTF. CDR3 nucleotide sequence: TGCAGCGCACTGGGACAGGGGGACTATGGCTACACCTTC.

The chain links TRBV10-3 to TRBJ2-7, with D possibly TRBD1 on 8 matching bases. CDR1 and CDR2 from the germline V gene are ENHRY and SYGVKD. The V gene lost 10 bases and the J gene lost 4 bases, with 17 bases spanning the gap. The CDR3 extends over 13 amino acids. CDR3 DNA: TGTGCCACCATGGAACAGGGGGGGTACGAGCAGTACTTC. This gives the protein CATMEQGGYEQYF.

This clone has just one count. The genes are TRBV9 and TRBJ1-2; TRBD1 agrees at 7 bases. Per germline, CDR1 SGDLS and CDR2 YYNGEE. The junction had 7 bases not matched to a gene; V was cut back by 0 bases and J by 8 bases. The CDR3 runs 14 residues. CDR3 sequence: CASSVADRQGGYTF. The CDR3 region has the DNA TGTGCCAGCAGCGTAGCGGACCGACAGGGCGGCTACACCTTC.

Only a few counts were recorded for this clone. The rearrangement uses TRBV30 and TRBJ1-2, with D perhaps TRBD1 (5 bases). This CDR3 spans 13 amino acids. V shed 0 bases and J shed 4 bases, with 9 bases lying between them. The germline CDR1 and CDR2 sequences are GTSNPN and SVGIG (reference sequence). In DNA, the CDR3 is TGTGCCTGGAGTGTACAGGCCTCCTATGGCTACACCTTC. Protein sequence: CAWSVQASYGYTF.

This chain joins TRBV27 and TRBJ1-5; 12 bases agree with TRBD1. CDR1 and CDR2 (germline): MNHEY, SMNVEV (reference sequence). The CDR3 is 18 residues long. V dropped 1 base and J dropped 1; count of bases not matched to a gene: 5. The CDR3 here is CASSLLWDRGLSNQPQHF. CDR3 DNA: TGTGCCAGCAGTTTATTGTGGGACAGGGGGCTAAGCAATCAGCCCCAGCATTTT.

The CDR3 reads CSAGEAYNEQFF. Here the CDR3 DNA reads TGCAGCGCAGGGGAAGCCTACAATGAGCAGTTCTTC. The chain is built from TRBV29-1 and TRBJ2-1; D possibly corresponds to TRBD1 (6 bases). There are 12 residues in the CDR3. CDR1 is SQVTM, CDR2 ANQGSEA, per germline. V was clipped by 7 bases and J by 2 bases, with 9 bases between them.

The chain couples TRBV24-1 to TRBJ1-1, with D hard to call. CDR1 is KGHDR and CDR2 is SFDVKD in the germline V gene. The CDR3 has 14 residues. The V and J ends lost 1 base and 5 bases respectively, with 10 bases between them. CDR3 loop: CATSDLARRTEAFF. CDR3 DNA sequence: TGTGCCACCAGTGATTTAGCCCGGAGGACTGAAGCTTTCTTT.